One sample yielded the 10 T cell receptor beta chains listed below, sequenced in a study of cytomegalovirus exposure and HLA in healthy donors. This PCR relied on a set of 60 Vbeta primers and 13 Jbeta primers. Data came from immunoSEQ multiplex PCR; TCRdb stores just in-frame clones and leaves some out. Of about 160,000 clones in the sample, 70% to 90% are singletons; the top ten hold around 1.9%. Input material: PBMCs. Receptors originate from a young woman in good health and CMV-seronegative.

The rearrangement joins TRBV19 to TRBJ2-2; 8 positions agree with TRBD1. The CDR3 is made up of 17 amino acids. V dropped 6 bases and J dropped 1; count of bases not matched to a gene: 10. The germline V gene has CDR1 LNHDA and CDR2 SQIVND (reference sequence). CDR3 amino acids: CASRESRGPRNTGELFF. The CDR3, as DNA: TGTGCCAGTAGAGAATCCAGGGGGCCGAGGAACACCGGGGAGCTGTTTTTT.

The J gene is TRBJ1-2, the V gene TRBV6-5; no clear D gene. CDR1 and CDR2 (germline): MNHEY, SVGAGI. CDR3 length: 15 residues. With 6 bases removed from V and 4 bases from J, the gap between germline ends came to 18 bases. In nucleotides, the CDR3 is TGTGCCAGCAGAGGCCCCCAGGTGACCCGCTATGGCTACACCTTC. It encodes CASRGPQVTRYGYTF.

This clone was recorded only once. The chain recombines TRBV30 with TRBJ2-5; 9 nucleotides line up with TRBD2. The assigned J gene may be wrong: the sequence end matches TRBJ2-7 better. Germline CDR1 reads GTSNPN; CDR2 reads SVGIG (reference sequence). The CDR3 spans 15 residues. CDR3 DNA sequence: TGTGCCTGGAGATCACTAGCGGGTATGATCCACGAGCAGTACTTC. Amino acid sequence: CAWRSLAGMIHEQYF.

The chain couples TRBV5-1 to TRBJ1-2; 7 positions agree with TRBD1. The V gene's germline CDR1 is SGHRS and CDR2 YFSETQ. CDR3 size: 14 residues. With 0 bases clipped from V and 5 bases from J, the junction kept 4 bases outside the gene matches. The DNA for the CDR3 is TGCGCCAGCAGCTTGGGACAGGGACCGTATGGCTACACCTTC. It codes for CASSLGQGPYGYTF. Complete variable domain (other parts from reference TRBV5-1 and TRBJ1-2): KAGVTQTPRYLIKTRGQQVTLSCSPISGHRSVSWYQQTPGQGLQFLFEYFSETQRNKGNFPGRFSGRQFSNSRSEMNVSTLELGDSALYLCASSLGQGPYGYTFGSGTRLTVV.

The chain carries TRBV7-9 and TRBJ2-3, with 9 bases fitting TRBD1. Germline values: CDR1 SEHNR, CDR2 FQNEAQ (reference sequence). Trimming took 3 bases from V and 6 from J; bases not matched to a gene: 10. The CDR3 runs to 16 residues. For the CDR3, the DNA is TGTGCCAGCAGCTTTAGTACAGGGGGCTTTGCGGATACGCAGTATTTT. The encoded protein is CASSFSTGGFADTQYF.

The rearrangement links TRBV4-2 to TRBJ2-1; 9 positions match TRBD2. This CDR3 is built from 15 residues. Germline CDR1 reads LGHNA; CDR2 reads YNFKEQ. The V and J ends lost 3 bases and 3 bases, in that order; junction bases with no gene match: 3. CDR3 in DNA: TGTGCCAGCAGCCAGCGGACTAGCGACTACAATGAGCAGTTCTTC. Protein product: CASSQRTSDYNEQFF.

The chain recombines TRBV6-1 with TRBJ2-7, with TRBD2 matching over 9 bases. Trimming cost V 5 bases and J 4 bases; bases outside gene matches: 9. The CDR3 runs 15 residues. The V gene's germline CDR1 is MNHNS and CDR2 SASEGT. CDR3 sequence (DNA): TGTGCCAGCAGTACATTTAGCGGGAGAGAATACGAGCAGTACTTC. Amino acid sequence: CASSTFSGREYEQYF.

This sequence joins TRBV1 and TRBJ2-7; the table's D call TRBD2 went unverified against the DNA. TRBV1 is classified as a pseudogene. This CDR3 is built from 14 residues. CDR3 sequence reads: CTSSLGLVSYEQYF. The DNA for the CDR3 is TGCACCAGCAGCTTGGGACTAGTCTCCTACGAGCAGTACTTC.

The CDR3 sequence: CASSPSYGQEGADTQYF. In DNA, the CDR3 is TGTGCCAGCAGTCCATCCTACGGCCAAGAGGGCGCAGATACGCAGTATTTT. This chain links TRBV28 with TRBJ2-3; D may be TRBD2 (5 bases). The CDR3 is 17 residues long. Germline values: CDR1 MDHEN, CDR2 SYDVKM. V lost 5 bases to trimming and J lost 4 bases, with 22 bases between them.

This sequence joins TRBV5-8 and TRBJ1-1; D is possibly TRBD1 (6 bases). The V gene's germline CDR1 is SGHTS and CDR2 YDEGEE. V lost 2 bases, J lost 3 bases, and 17 bases lay in between. This CDR3 comprises 16 residues. CDR3 nucleotides: TGTGCCAGCAGCTTATTGGGGGTAGGGGGACACACTGAAGCTTTCTTT. Translated, it gives CASSLLGVGGHTEAFF.